These 30 T cell receptor beta chains originate from one sample sequenced in a study of response to subunit inactivated influenza vaccine. TCRdb ran MiXCR on the RT-PCR reads and lists one entry per CDR3 protein. The data contain some 300,000 distinct CDR3 sequences, around 22% of them singletons. The material was PBMCs from blood, obtained about 20 months after vaccination. The receptors were sampled from a man aged 45 to 70 who received an inactivated influenza vaccine.

For this clonotype: A much larger clone lies one base from this, so it may be a read error. The conserved phenylalanine or tryptophan is not found at the CDR3 terminus, so this likely reflects a read error. CDR3 coding DNA: TGCAGTGTAAAATTACAGGGACTCGGGAATCAGCCCCAGCATCTT. It yields the protein CSVKLQGLGNQPQHL. J is TRBJ1-5 and V is TRBV20-1; TRBD1 might be the D (6 bases). CDR1 is DFQATT and CDR2 is SNEGSKA in the germline V gene (reference sequence). The V and J ends lost 7 bases and 4 bases respectively, with 20 bases between them. CDR3 length: 15 amino acids.

The table lists this clonotype with a few counts. This chain joins TRBV27 and TRBJ1-4; D uncertain. Germline V gene data show CDR1 as MNHEY and CDR2 as SMNVEV (reference sequence). Trimming shortened V by 2 bases and J by 5 bases, and 12 bases separated the two germline ends. CDR3 size: 15 residues. The chain's CDR3 is CASSLSRRENEKLFF. CDR3 sequence (DNA): TGTGCCAGCAGTTTAAGTCGGAGGGAGAATGAAAAACTGTTTTTT.

The table lists this clonotype with a few counts. V and J are TRBV6-2 or TRBV6-3 and TRBJ1-5; 8 positions agree with TRBD1. In germline, CDR1 is MNHEY, CDR2 SVGEGT. The CDR3 length is 14 residues. The V gene end was trimmed by 6 bases and the J gene end by 10 bases; junction bases not matched to a gene: 11. CDR3 amino acids: CASRLTGDASPQHF. As DNA, the CDR3 is TGTGCCAGCAGATTGACAGGGGACGCCTCTCCCCAGCATTTT.

The chain links TRBV7-2 to TRBJ2-2, with D tentatively TRBD1 or TRBD2 (5 bases each). This CDR3 has 16 amino acids. V dropped 8 bases and J dropped 3 bases, with 19 bases sitting between them. Germline CDR1 reads SGHTA; CDR2 reads FQGNSA. The DNA of the CDR3 is TGTGCCAGCGAGGTTCAGGGAAAGCGGTACACCGGGGAGCTGTTTTTT. Protein product: CASEVQGKRYTGELFF.

This clonotype occurred a few times. V and J are TRBV30 and TRBJ1-2; a possible D gene is TRBD1 (6 bases). The CDR3 loop spans 12 amino acids. Germline V gene sequence: CDR1 GTSNPN, CDR2 SVGIG (reference sequence). V dropped 5 bases and J dropped 5 bases, with 12 bases sitting between them. Here the CDR3 DNA reads TGTGCCTGGGGCAAGGACAGATATGGCTACACCTTC. Residues: CAWGKDRYGYTF.

This clonotype was observed a handful of times. This chain connects TRBV27 to TRBJ1-2, with a tentative D call TRBD1 (5 bases). From germline, CDR1 is MNHEY and CDR2 SMNVEV (reference sequence). V lost 5 bases and J lost 5, with 15 bases in between. This CDR3 contains 14 residues. The CDR3 DNA reads TGTGCCAGCAGTCCCTACGCAGGGCGGTATGGCTACACCTTC. Protein sequence: CASSPYAGRYGYTF.

This clonotype was counted only a few times. J is TRBJ1-2 and V is TRBV7-9; tentatively, D is TRBD1 (5 bases). Trimming stripped 5 bases from V and 0 bases from J, with 13 bases between. This CDR3 comprises 15 residues. Germline CDR1 reads SEHNR; CDR2 reads FQNEAQ (reference sequence). The DNA of the CDR3 is TGTGCCAGCAGCCCAGGCGGGGACGCTAACTATGGCTACACCTTC. Amino acid sequence: CASSPGGDANYGYTF.

The chain employs TRBV7-8 and TRBJ2-7; D may correspond to TRBD1 or TRBD2 (5 bases each). CDR1 is SGHVS, CDR2 FQNEAQ, per germline. Trimming pared 1 base from V and 5 bases from J, leaving 24 bases between. The CDR3 runs to 18 residues. The CDR3 region has the DNA TGTGCCAGCAGCTTAGAAGGGACGGAAGCAAAGTCTCTAGACGAGCAGTACTTC. This sequence encodes CASSLEGTEAKSLDEQYF.

The chain recombines TRBV6-2 or TRBV6-3 with TRBJ2-1; 10 bases agree with TRBD2. The CDR3 is 13 amino acids. CDR1 and CDR2 from the germline V gene are MNHEY and SVGEGT. CDR3 nucleotides: TGTGGATCTAGCGGGAGCCGGTACAATGAGCAGTTCTTC. Residues: CGSSGSRYNEQFF.

This clonotype has only a few counts. The chain is built from TRBV6-4 and TRBJ2-3; 14 positions match TRBD2. J gave up 4 bases and V 0 bases, and 0 bases lay outside the gene matches. The CDR3 extends over 16 amino acids. The germline V gene has CDR1 MRHNA and CDR2 SNTAGT. The CDR3 region has the DNA TGTGCCAGCAGTGACTCGGGACTAGCGGGAGCAGATACGCAGTATTTT. This translates into CASSDSGLAGADTQYF.

This clonotype showed up just a few times. Here the CDR3 DNA reads TGTGCCACCAGTGAAGGGGGAGGGTATGAGCAGTTCTTC. This translates into CATSEGGGYEQFF. The chain carries TRBV24-1 and TRBJ2-1; TRBD2 is a possible D gene (7 bases). V was shortened by 4 bases and J by 8 bases, with 11 bases between the two germline ends. Per the germline V gene, CDR1 is KGHDR and CDR2 is SFDVKD. There are 13 residues in the CDR3.

This clonotype was counted between two and nine times. The V gene is TRBV12-3 or TRBV12-4, the J gene TRBJ1-2; D gene ambiguous. This CDR3 is 14 amino acids long. Deletions cut 4 bases from V and 5 bases from J, with 14 bases between. CDR3 amino acids: CASSSHKIAYGYTF. The CDR3, as DNA: TGTGCCAGCAGTTCCCACAAGATTGCGTATGGCTACACCTTC.

The gene calls are TRBV20-1 and TRBJ1-6, with a possible D match to TRBD1 (5 bases). V lost 6 bases and J lost 4, with 13 bases in between. CDR3 size: 14 residues. CDR1 is DFQATT and CDR2 is SNEGSKA in the germline V gene (reference sequence). Here the CDR3 reads CSARKTVYNSPLHF. The CDR3 DNA reads as TGCAGTGCGAGAAAGACAGTTTATAATTCACCCCTCCACTTT.

The chain is built from TRBV24-1 and TRBJ2-3; D is unresolved. This CDR3 spans 13 amino acids. The V and J ends lost 3 bases and 1 base respectively, with 4 bases between them. The germline V gene has CDR1 KGHDR and CDR2 SFDVKD. CDR3 nucleotides: TGTGCCACCAGTGATCCCGGCACAGATACGCAGTATTTT. Its translation is CATSDPGTDTQYF.

In nucleotides, the CDR3 is TGTGCCAGCAGTTTACAGGGGTCCTACAATGAGCAGTTCTTC. It specifies CASSLQGSYNEQFF. The genes are TRBV12-3 or TRBV12-4 and TRBJ2-1, with D perhaps TRBD1 (6 bases). This CDR3 comprises 14 residues. The V end lost 2 bases, the J end lost 1 base, and 6 bases lay between the germline ends.

A few counts support this clonotype. The chain employs TRBV5-1 and TRBJ2-3; no firm D call. With 0 bases removed from V and 2 bases from J, the gap between germline ends came to 10 bases. The V gene's germline CDR1 is SGHRS and CDR2 YFSETQ. The CDR3 runs 15 residues. As DNA, the CDR3 is TGCGCCAGCAGCTTGGGGGCCTTTAACACAGATACGCAGTATTTT. Amino acid sequence: CASSLGAFNTDTQYF.

The V gene is TRBV4-3, the J gene TRBJ1-1; D is uncertain. Germline-derived CDR1 and CDR2 are LGHNA and YSLEER. This CDR3 is built from 15 residues. V dropped 1 base and J dropped 0 bases, with 9 bases sitting between them. CDR3 amino acids: CASSQGQHLNTEAFF. CDR3 DNA: TGCGCCAGCAGCCAAGGACAACACTTGAACACTGAAGCTTTCTTT.

The gene calls are TRBV11-2 and TRBJ2-5; D assignment may be TRBD1 or TRBD2 (5 bases each). Germline V gene lookup returns CDR1 SGHAT and CDR2 FQNNGV. The germline V and J ends were trimmed by 8 bases and 7 bases, with 32 bases remaining between them. This CDR3 contains 18 residues. DNA for the CDR3: TGTGCCAGCCGACAGCTTGTTGTGAAGGGGAGCTCTGCGAGGACCCAGTACTTC. Its translation is CASRQLVVKGSSARTQYF.

The chain uses TRBV29-1 and TRBJ1-1; 9 nucleotides match TRBD1. Trimming removed 5 bases from V and 2 bases from J; junction bases left unmatched: 6. Germline CDR1 reads SQVTM; CDR2 reads ANQGSEA. The CDR3 has 14 residues. The CDR3 here is CSVTSTGGNTEAFF. As DNA, the CDR3 is TGCAGCGTTACCTCGACAGGGGGTAACACTGAAGCTTTCTTT.

The rearrangement links TRBV11-1 to TRBJ1-1; D unresolved. The CDR3 is 15 amino acids. V lost 7 bases to trimming and J lost 0 bases, with 15 bases between them. Germline V CDR1 and CDR2: SGHAT, FQDESV (reference sequence). The CDR3 is CASNPVGTLNTEAFF. The CDR3 DNA is TGTGCCAGCAACCCCGTGGGCACCTTGAACACTGAAGCTTTCTTT.

This clonotype was detected only a few times. J is TRBJ1-6 and V is TRBV11-1; D uncertain. Germline CDR1 and CDR2: SGHAT and FQDESV (reference sequence). V lost 4 bases and J 4 bases, leaving 11 bases between the germline ends. The CDR3 sequence is 15 residues long. The CDR3 nucleotides are TGTGCCAGCAGCTCATACAAGCGGTATAATTCACCCCTCCACTTT. Protein product: CASSSYKRYNSPLHF.

The chain recombines TRBV20-1 with TRBJ2-1, with TRBD2 matching over 9 bases. Germline lookup yields CDR1 DFQATT and CDR2 SNEGSKA (reference sequence). With 8 bases clipped from V and 8 bases from J, the junction kept 13 bases outside the gene matches. CDR3 length: 14 residues. The CDR3 protein is CSYSGSGSGHEQFF. CDR3 DNA sequence: TGCAGTTACTCCGGTAGCGGGAGCGGCCATGAGCAGTTCTTC.

This clonotype appeared a single time. For the CDR3, the DNA is TGCAGTGCTAGAGTTAGCGGGGGGGGATACAATGAGCAGTTCTTC. Residues: CSARVSGGGYNEQFF. V and J are TRBV20-1 and TRBJ2-1; TRBD2 agrees at 11 bases. The CDR3 is made up of 15 amino acids. V lost 1 base, J lost 4 bases, and 3 bases stayed unmatched. From germline, CDR1 is DFQATT and CDR2 SNEGSKA (reference sequence).

The V gene is TRBV3-1, the J gene TRBJ2-1; D may be TRBD1 or TRBD2 (5 bases each). This CDR3 spans 17 amino acids. Germline values: CDR1 LGHDT, CDR2 YNNKEL (reference sequence). Between the trimmed V and J ends, which lost 3 bases and 7 bases, there was a span of 22 bases. In DNA form, the CDR3 reads TGTGCCAGCAGCCATAGGCCCAGAGGGGTCACTGGGAATGAGCAGTTCTTC. It is translated as CASSHRPRGVTGNEQFF.

This clonotype showed up just a few times. The chain uses TRBV27 and TRBJ2-7; 7 bases agree with TRBD1. The V gene end was trimmed by 6 bases and the J gene end by 4 bases; junction bases not matched to a gene: 9. This CDR3 spans 14 amino acids. Germline V gene data show CDR1 as MNHEY and CDR2 as SMNVEV (reference sequence). In DNA form, the CDR3 reads TGTGCCAGCAGCCCCACGACAGGGCTATACGAGCAGTACTTC. Translation: CASSPTTGLYEQYF.

This clonotype was detected ten times or more. CDR3 DNA sequence: TGCAGTGCTAGACTATGGGATGAGCAGTTCTTC. Its translation: CSARLWDEQFF. The chain employs TRBV20-1 and TRBJ2-1, with no clear D. The CDR3 has 11 amino acids. CDR1 is DFQATT, CDR2 SNEGSKA, per germline (reference sequence). Trimming pared 2 bases from V and 8 bases from J, leaving 7 bases between.

This chain joins TRBV7-2 and TRBJ1-1, with D unclear. CDR1 SGHTA and CDR2 FQGNSA come from the germline V gene. The ends were cut back, 0 bases at V and 1 base at J, with 12 bases in the middle. The CDR3 contains 16 residues. Written as DNA, the CDR3 is TGTGCCAGCAGCTTAGCCCCAACTATCCGGAACACTGAAGCTTTCTTT. Its translation is CASSLAPTIRNTEAFF.

This clonotype was seen more than once but under ten times. This sequence joins TRBV10-2 and TRBJ1-5, with 7 bases fitting TRBD1. The CDR3 sequence is 14 residues long. Germline lookup yields CDR1 WSHSY and CDR2 SAAADI. Losses at the gene ends were 6 bases for V and 8 bases for J; bases not matched to a gene: 10. CDR3 in DNA: TGCGCCAGCAGCCGGGACAGCCAAGTGGAGCCCCAGCATTTT. The encoded protein is CASSRDSQVEPQHF.

The chain uses TRBV4-1 and TRBJ2-7; possible D gene TRBD1, 5 bases. The ends were cut back, 1 base at V and 12 bases at J, with 16 bases in the middle. The CDR3 length is 13 residues. Looked up from germline, CDR1 is MGHRA and CDR2 is YSYEKL. The CDR3 sequence: CASSQVDGQGAYF. The CDR3 coding sequence is TGCGCCAGCAGCCAAGTCGACGGGCAGGGTGCGTACTTC.

This clonotype was counted between two and nine times. The chain is built from TRBV6-5 and TRBJ2-2; TRBD1 matches at 8 bases. The CDR3 consists of 15 residues. Per germline, CDR1 MNHEY and CDR2 SVGAGI. With 4 bases clipped from V and 5 bases from J, the junction kept 6 bases outside the gene matches. In DNA, the CDR3 is TGTGCCAGCAGTTTCAGGGGGCTAAGGACCGGGGAGCTGTTTTTT. This encodes CASSFRGLRTGELFF.